The sequence of this T cell receptor beta chain was determined in a study of graft-versus-host responses after intestinal transplantation. Study-wide background: Multivisceral, liver-intestinal, or isolated intestinal transplants were given to recipients. Induction using anti-thymocyte globulin, followed by tacrolimus and steroids for around 3 years, was given to all recipients. Study-level points and caveats: Recipient marrow harbored GvH clones, some of which surfaced first in ileum or blood.

A word on this clone: Its target is unknown.

Method: immunoSEQ multiplex PCR; TCRdb's copy keeps in-frame clones and lacks some. The table lists about 82,000 clones, roughly 89% of them singletons. This CDR3 is built from 14 residues. Per the germline V gene, CDR1 is SEHNR and CDR2 is FQNEAQ (reference sequence). Trimming took off 3 bases at V and 11 bases at J, with 19 bases between the two ends. This chain uses TRBV7-9 with TRBJ1-1; TRBD1 might be the D (6 bases). The source was unstimulated CD4+ T cells sorted from spleen or lymph node cells, collected before intestinal transplant. The origin of this receptor is a human donor who received an intestinal transplant. The CDR3 protein is CASSFVGAEGGAFF. The CDR3 bases are TGTGCCAGCAGCTTTGTGGGGGCCGAAGGAGGCGCTTTCTTT.